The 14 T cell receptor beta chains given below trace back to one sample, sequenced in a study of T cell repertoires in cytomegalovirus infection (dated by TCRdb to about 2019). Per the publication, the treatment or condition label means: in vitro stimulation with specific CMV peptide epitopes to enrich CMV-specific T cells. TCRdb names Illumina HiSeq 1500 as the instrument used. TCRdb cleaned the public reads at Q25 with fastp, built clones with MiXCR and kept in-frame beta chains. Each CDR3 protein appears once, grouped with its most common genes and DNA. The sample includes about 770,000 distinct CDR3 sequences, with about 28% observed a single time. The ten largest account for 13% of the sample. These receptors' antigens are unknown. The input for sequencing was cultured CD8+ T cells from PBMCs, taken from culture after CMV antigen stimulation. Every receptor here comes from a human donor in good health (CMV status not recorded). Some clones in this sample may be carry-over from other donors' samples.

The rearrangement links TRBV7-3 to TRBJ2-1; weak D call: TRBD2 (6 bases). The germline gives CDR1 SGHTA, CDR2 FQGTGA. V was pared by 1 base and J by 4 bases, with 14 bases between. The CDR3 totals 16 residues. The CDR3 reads CASSLKWRGGYNEQFF. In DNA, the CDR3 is TGTGCCAGCAGCTTAAAGTGGCGGGGCGGGTACAATGAGCAGTTCTTC. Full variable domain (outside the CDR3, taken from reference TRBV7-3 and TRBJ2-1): GAGVSQTPSNKVTEKGKYVELRCDPISGHTALYWYRQSLGQGPEFLIYFQGTGAADDSGLPNDRFFAVRPEGSVSTLKIQRTERGDSAVYLCASSLKWRGGYNEQFFGPGTRLTVL.

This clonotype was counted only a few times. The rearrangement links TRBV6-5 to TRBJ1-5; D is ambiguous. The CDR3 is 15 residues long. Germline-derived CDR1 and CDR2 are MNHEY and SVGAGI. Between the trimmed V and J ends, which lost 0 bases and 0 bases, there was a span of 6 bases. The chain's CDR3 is CASSYSWDSNQPQHF. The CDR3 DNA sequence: TGTGCCAGCAGTTACTCGTGGGATAGCAATCAGCCCCAGCATTTT.

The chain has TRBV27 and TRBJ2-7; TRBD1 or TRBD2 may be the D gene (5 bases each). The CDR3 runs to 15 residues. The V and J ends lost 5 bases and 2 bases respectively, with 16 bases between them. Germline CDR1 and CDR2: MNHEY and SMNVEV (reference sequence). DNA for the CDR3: TGTGCCAGCAGTCGCAGGGCTTGGGACCCCTACGAGCAGTACGTC. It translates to CASSRRAWDPYEQYV.

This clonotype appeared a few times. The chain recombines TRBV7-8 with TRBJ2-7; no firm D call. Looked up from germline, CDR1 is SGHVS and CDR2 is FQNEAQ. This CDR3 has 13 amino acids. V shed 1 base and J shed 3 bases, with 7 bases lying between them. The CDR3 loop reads CASSLGWGYEQYV. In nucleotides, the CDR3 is TGTGCCAGCAGCTTAGGCTGGGGCTACGAGCAGTACGTC.

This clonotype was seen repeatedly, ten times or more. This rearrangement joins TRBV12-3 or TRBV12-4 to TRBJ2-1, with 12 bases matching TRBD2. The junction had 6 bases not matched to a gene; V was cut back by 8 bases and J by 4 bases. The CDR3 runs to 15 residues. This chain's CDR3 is CASGGLAGSYNEQFF. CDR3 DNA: TGTGCCAGCGGCGGACTAGCGGGGAGTTACAATGAGCAGTTCTTC.

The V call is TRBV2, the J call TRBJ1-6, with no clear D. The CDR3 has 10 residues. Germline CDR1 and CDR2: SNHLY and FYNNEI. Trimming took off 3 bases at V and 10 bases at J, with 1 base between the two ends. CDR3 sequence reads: CASSESPLHF. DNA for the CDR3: TGTGCCAGCAGTGAGTCACCCCTCCACTTT.

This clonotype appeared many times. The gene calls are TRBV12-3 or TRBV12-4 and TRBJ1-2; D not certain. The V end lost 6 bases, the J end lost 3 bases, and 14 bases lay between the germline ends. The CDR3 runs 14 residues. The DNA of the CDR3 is TGTGCCAGCAGCCCCACGGGCAGCTACTATGGCTACACCTTC. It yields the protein CASSPTGSYYGYTF.

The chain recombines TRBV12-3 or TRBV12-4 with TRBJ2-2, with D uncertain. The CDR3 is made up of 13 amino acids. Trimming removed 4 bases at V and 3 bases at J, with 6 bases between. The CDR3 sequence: CASSWQYTGELFF. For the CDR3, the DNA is TGTGCCAGCAGTTGGCAGTACACCGGGGAGCTGTTTTTT.

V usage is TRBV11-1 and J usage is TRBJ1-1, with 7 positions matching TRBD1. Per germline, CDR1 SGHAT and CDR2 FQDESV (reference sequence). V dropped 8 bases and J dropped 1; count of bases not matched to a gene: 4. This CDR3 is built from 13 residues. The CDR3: CASAGGSNTEAFF. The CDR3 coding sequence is TGTGCCAGCGCAGGGGGTTCGAACACTGAAGCTTTCTTT.

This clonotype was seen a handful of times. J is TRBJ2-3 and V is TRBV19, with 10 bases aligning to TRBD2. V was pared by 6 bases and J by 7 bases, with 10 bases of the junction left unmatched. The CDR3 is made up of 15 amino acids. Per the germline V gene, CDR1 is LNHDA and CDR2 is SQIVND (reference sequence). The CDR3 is CASRGLAGVKNTQYF. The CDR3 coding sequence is TGTGCCAGTAGAGGGCTAGCGGGGGTCAAAAATACGCAGTATTTT.

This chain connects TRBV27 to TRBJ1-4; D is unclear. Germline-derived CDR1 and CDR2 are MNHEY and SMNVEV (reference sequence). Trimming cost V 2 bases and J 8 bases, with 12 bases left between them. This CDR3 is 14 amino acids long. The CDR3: CASSLGLLGEKLFF. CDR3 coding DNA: TGTGCCAGCAGTTTAGGTCTCCTAGGGGAAAAACTGTTTTTT.

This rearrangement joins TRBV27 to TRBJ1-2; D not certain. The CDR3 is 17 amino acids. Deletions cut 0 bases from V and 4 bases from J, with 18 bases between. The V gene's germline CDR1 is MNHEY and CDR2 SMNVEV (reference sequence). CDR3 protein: CASSLSPWKDRIYGYTF. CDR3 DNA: TGTGCCAGCAGTTTATCTCCCTGGAAGGATCGGATCTATGGCTACACCTTC.

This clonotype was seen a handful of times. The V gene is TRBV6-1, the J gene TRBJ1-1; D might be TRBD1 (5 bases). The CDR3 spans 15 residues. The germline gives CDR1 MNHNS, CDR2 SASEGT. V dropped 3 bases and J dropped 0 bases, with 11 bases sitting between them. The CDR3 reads CASSDWRQLNTEAFF. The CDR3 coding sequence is TGTGCCAGCAGTGATTGGAGACAGCTGAACACTGAAGCTTTCTTT.

CDR3 DNA sequence: TGCGCCAGCAGCCAAGACCCAGGGGGCTTGTACGAGCAGTACTTC. Translated, it gives CASSQDPGGLYEQYF. The V gene is TRBV4-1, the J gene TRBJ2-7, with TRBD1 matching over 8 bases. After removal of 0 bases from V and 4 bases from J, the junction contained 5 bases not matched to a gene. The CDR3 has 15 amino acids. Germline V lookup: CDR1 MGHRA, CDR2 YSYEKL.